This T cell receptor beta chain was captured in a study of cytomegalovirus exposure and HLA in healthy donors (TCRdb year 2017). For the wider study: An earlier analysis of roughly 500 of the donors reported approximately 300 Gb of sequence data and 117 million unique TCR beta sequences obtained from about 200 million T cells. All discovery cohort repertoires had been generated using a single sequencing platform. The study combined high-throughput TCR immunosequencing, statistical association of individual TCRs with disease status, and machine learning to predict cytomegalovirus infection status. About five DR-DQ haplotypes were treated as single units for association and clustering because of strong linkage in the cohort. Among around 400 genotyped donors of the cohort, an average of approximately 240,000 unique TCR beta nucleotide sequences was sequenced per donor, of which about 19% were non-productive. Roughly 300 gigabases of sequencing data and roughly 90 million unique TCR sequences were included in an early release covering roughly 600 HLA-typed donors. The T cell repertoires of around 670 subjects were profiled by immunosequencing and related to cytomegalovirus serostatus. Class I and class II HLA loci were covered by the typing at four-digit resolution. Donor age, sex, ethnicity and CMV serostatus were collected together with the repertoire data. To study patterns of TCR occurrence, a later analysis re-analyzed previously published TCR beta repertoires from several hundred donors and added high-resolution HLA genotyping. An earlier analysis of around 640 of the donors used high-throughput TCR beta sequencing to judge whether each TCR beta V gene segment behaved as functional or pseudogenic. The study aimed to test whether signatures of past pathogen exposure could be identified by cataloging public T cell receptors. A later genetic analysis used genome-wide SNP genotypes for about 65% of the roughly 670 donors, treating that subset as a discovery cohort. Along with the roughly 710-subject first cohort, a separate validation cohort of over a hundred different subjects was used. The later analysis used no new phenotypic data to find candidate immune exposures, relying instead on TCR beta sequences and their occurrence across donors. Of the roughly 400 genotyped donors, about 80% fell in the genetic ancestry cluster associated with self-reported Caucasian donors. The number of donors typed differed by locus, with roughly 629-640 for A, B, C, DRB1 and DQB1, about 500 for DQA1, under 610 for DPA1, and approximately 470 for DPB1. The full study reports these points: Immune exposure information for the cohort was limited to CMV serostatus. Because counts were too low, roughly 17 rarely observed V segments, including chromosome 9 orphons, were left out of the earlier analysis of some 600 of the donors. Cytomegalovirus status was reported to be diagnosed by the classifier with high specificity and sensitivity in both the original and validation cohorts. According to the authors, the approach could potentially be generalized to other disease states and immunological phenotypes. In vitro tests confirmed that a few of the cytomegalovirus-associated TCR beta chains recognize cytomegalovirus antigens. In a later analysis, TCR association rates were found to vary across HLA loci, with the most associated TCRs seen for DRB1 alleles and the fewest for HLA-C alleles. The sequencing pipeline was judged likely to have produced a cluster of highly shared sequence variants as a technical artifact. A further reported finding was that TCR beta sequences accurately predicted the HLA-A and HLA-B alleles for most subjects in the first cohort. This cohort had only TCR beta chains sequenced, and the lack of alpha or paired-chain data limited which features could be detected. Compared with equally common non-associated chains, HLA-associated TCR beta chains in a later analysis were more clonally expanded and had lower generation probabilities. Most TCR sequences were observed very rarely across donors, whereas some public TCRs were present in many individuals. Compared with the 666-donor mean, donors in an Asian-associated ancestry cluster had fewer N-insertions in productive TCRs, according to a later genetic analysis. An earlier analysis of approximately 500 of the donors showed that most TCR beta V segments appeared in productive rearrangements either about 87% or about 30% of the time, which broadly matched IMGT annotations. Correlated functional status among segregating V segments might be attributable to linkage disequilibrium, but an unknown experimental factor could not be ruled out. At a false discovery rate of 0.05, a later analysis linked 16,951 TCR beta sequences to specific HLA alleles. When HLA alleles, especially DR and DQ, strongly co-occurred, attributing TCR associations to individual alleles was difficult. The study listed 164 TCR beta chains as associated with cytomegalovirus. A later analysis found that most CMV-associated TCR beta chains appeared HLA-restricted, with HLA associations seemingly driven largely by CMV exposure. A later genetic analysis associated a missense DCLRE1C variant with V-gene and J-gene trimming of TCR beta chains, and an independent cohort replicated the association. Because some donors lacked HLA typing at each locus, the association tests relied only on the typed subset. Presence/absence analyses assumed roughly uniform sequencing depth across donors, an assumption that may not hold. In a later analysis, several top co-occurrence clusters were reported to appear linked to parvovirus B19, influenza, CMV and Epstein-Barr virus. Some IMGT-functional V segments, including TRBV6-2 and TRBV6-3, could not be told apart with the 87-base-pair reads, so those segments were excluded.

Via the germline V gene (reference sequence), CDR1 is MNHEY and CDR2 SMNVEV. Spanning cysteine to phenylalanine, the CDR3 consists of 13 amino acids. CDR3 DNA is the only sequence kept; it has 39 bases, read in frame from the first base. V is cut by 5 bases and J by 5 bases, and the space between the germline ends is 12 bases. Libraries were made using the immunoSEQ multiplex PCR assay. For the multiplex PCR, a mixture combining 60 forward primers for TCR Vbeta segments and 13 reverse primers for TCR Jbeta segments was used. The CDR3 region of rearranged TCR beta genes was amplified from genomic DNA by a multiplex PCR assay. On the Illumina HiSeq System, the amplified TCR beta libraries were sequenced as 87-base-pair reads. Per the original workflow: In a later analysis, 80 million or so unique TCR beta chains were counted across the 500 to 700 repertoires, and approximately 11 million of these chains were shared by at least two donors. Raw reads were error-corrected and collapsed into unique sequences with a nearest-neighbor algorithm that merged closely related sequences to remove PCR and sequencing errors. CDR3 sequences were aligned to IMGT reference sequences to assign V, D and J gene segments. For a sequence to be retained, at least a six-nucleotide match to both a V gene segment and a J gene segment was required. A rearrangement was called productive if the CDR3 had no stop codons and remained in frame with V and J, and every other rearrangement was called non-productive. Following IMGT convention, CDR3 was defined as the stretch from the second conserved V-encoded cysteine to the conserved J-encoded phenylalanine. The earlier analysis of 587 of the donors excluded sequences that lacked an unambiguous match to a single V gene segment. An earlier analysis of over 450 of the donors classified V segments as functional when productive rearrangements were above 56.7% and as segregating when the standard deviation between donors was above 5%. A statistical classification framework was built for diagnosing cytomegalovirus status from the catalog of TCR beta chain sequences. In a later analysis, V and J genes were assigned by comparing TCR nucleotide sequences against IMGT/GENE-DB human TR gene sequences. Using the TCRdist pipeline, a later analysis assigned CDR3 sequences along with most-parsimonious VDJ recombination scenarios. A later analysis defined each TCR beta chain by its CDR3 amino acid sequence plus V-gene family, and excluded reads lacking a unique V-gene family. In a later analysis, around 650 highly shared, low-generation-probability nucleotide sequences were removed to address suspected cross-contamination and a sequencing artifact. In a later analysis, a clonal expansion index for each public chain was calculated from normalized within-repertoire ranks of inferred template counts. In a later analysis, generation probabilities were computed using a VDJ recombination model fitted to out-of-frame rearrangements, and the results were checked against IGoR. Hypergeometric tests were used in a later analysis to score TCR-TCR, TCR-HLA and TCR-CMV co-occurrence, with a repertoire-size bias correction applied to the TCR pairs. False discovery rates were estimated in a later analysis by permuting HLA or CMV assignments 20 times. A later analysis grouped co-occurring TCRs with DBSCAN, adding TCRdist sequence similarity when clustering within HLA-allele-positive subsets. Repertoires with fewer than 30,000 or more than 120,000 public chains were left out of co-occurrence clustering, as were about five repertoires with anomalous nucleotide sharing. What TCRdb holds here is the immuneACCESS table cut down to in-frame rearrangements. Part of the clones is not present; checked against another copy, under half of the missing clones reflect an unresolved V gene, and the others are unexplained. That table supplies the V and J calls and clone size; D and trimming were determined from the DNA. This sample lists some 82,000 clones; around 85% were detected once. The ten largest clones add up to about 2.4% of the sample.

The cohort comprised some 730 healthy bone marrow donors. All cohort members were sampled while nominally healthy, although unrecorded immune exposures were likely present. The donor was CMV seronegative and belonged to the group of 350 to 400 seronegative cohort members. Every donor gave a peripheral blood sample, and the peripheral blood mononuclear cells from that sample were used for TCR beta sequencing. Genomic DNA was extracted from the blood cell samples with the Qiagen DNeasy Blood Extraction Kit. This clone turned up a few times. There is no known antigen for this receptor. No base qualities exist here, and no much larger clone lies one base off it.

This TCR was sampled from a woman between 45 and 65 years old in good health and CMV-seronegative. The sample consisted of PBMCs. The chain is encoded by TRBV27 joined to TRBJ1-2; the D gene identity is not certain. The base sequence is TGTGCCAGCAGTCCCCGGGAAGGATATGGCTACACCTTC. It encodes CASSPREGYGYTF.